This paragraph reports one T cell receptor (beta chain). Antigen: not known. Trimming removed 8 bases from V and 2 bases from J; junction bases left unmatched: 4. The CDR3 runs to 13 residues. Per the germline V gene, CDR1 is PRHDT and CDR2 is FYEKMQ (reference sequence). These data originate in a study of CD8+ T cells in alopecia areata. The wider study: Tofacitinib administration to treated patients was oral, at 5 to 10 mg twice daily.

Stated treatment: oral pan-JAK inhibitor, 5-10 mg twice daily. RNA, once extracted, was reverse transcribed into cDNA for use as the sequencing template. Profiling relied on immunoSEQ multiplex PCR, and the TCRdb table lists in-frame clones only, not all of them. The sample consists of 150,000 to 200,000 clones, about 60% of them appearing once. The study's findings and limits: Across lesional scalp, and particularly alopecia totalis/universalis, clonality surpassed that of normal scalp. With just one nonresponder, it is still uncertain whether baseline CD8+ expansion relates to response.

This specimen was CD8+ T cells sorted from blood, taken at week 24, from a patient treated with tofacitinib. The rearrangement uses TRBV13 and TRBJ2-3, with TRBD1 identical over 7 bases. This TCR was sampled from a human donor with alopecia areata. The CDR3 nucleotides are TGTGCCAGCTACGGGACAGTCACAGATACGCAGTATTTT. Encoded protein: CASYGTVTDTQYF.